This T cell receptor beta chain was sequenced for a study of blood T cells in healthy people across ages. General study findings and limits: In the absence of known donor CMV status, changes in expanded clonotypes were possibly confounded.

The germline CDR1 and CDR2 sequences are SGHTA and FQGNSA. This CDR3 spans 15 amino acids. V lost 5 bases, J lost 4 bases, and 14 bases lay in between. Then a second PCR, running roughly 7 to 11 cycles, was carried out with a sample-barcoded 5' primer and a J-beta primer mix. TCRdb ran MiXCR on the 5' RACE reads and lists one entry per CDR3 protein. The sample lists around 1.5 million distinct CDR3 sequences, approximately 59% seen once, with 6.5% to 8.5% in the top ten. Staff drew ten milliliters of peripheral blood from each donor. PBMCs were isolated at a quantity of at least 6 million per sample. With regard to this clonotype: The antigen remains unidentified.

The sequence was collected from a young man in good health. The source material was blood. The chain combines TRBV7-2 with TRBJ1-4; possible D gene TRBD1, 5 bases. As DNA, the CDR3 is TGTGCCAGCAGCCCCGGGGGGGGGTATAATGAAAAACTGTTTTTT. Translation: CASSPGGGYNEKLFF. Together with reference TRBV7-2 and TRBJ1-4, the CDR3 gives the full variable domain: GAGVSQSPSNKVTEKGKDVELRCDPISGHTALYWYRQSLGQGLEFLIYFQGNSAPDKSGLPSDRFSAERTGGSVSTLTIQRTQQEDSAVYLCASSPGGGYNEKLFFGSGTQLSVL.